This entry lists 3 T cell receptor beta chains sequenced from one sample in a study of breast tumors, draining lymph nodes, adjacent tissues. Samples came from axillary lymph nodes draining the breast cancer. In TCRdb, the multiplex PCR reads were re-called with MiXCR into one record per CDR3 protein. The table records approximately 230,000 distinct CDR3 sequences, less than 45% of them present only once. Sequencing was performed on axillary lymph node tissue. The receptors shown here come from a female donor with breast cancer. Some clones in this sample may be carry-over from other donors' samples.

The chain uses TRBV6-5 and TRBJ2-3, with 7 positions matching TRBD2. The CDR3 totals 14 residues. In germline, CDR1 is MNHEY, CDR2 SVGAGI. Unmatched junction bases numbered 5, after V lost 6 bases and J lost 2 bases. CDR3 sequence reads: CASRDGGVTDTQYF. The CDR3 DNA reads as TGTGCCAGCAGAGATGGGGGGGTCACAGATACGCAGTATTTT.

This clonotype occurred many times. The J gene is TRBJ2-7, the V gene TRBV5-4; 7 positions agree with TRBD1. Germline CDR1 and CDR2: SGHNT and YYREEE (reference sequence). V lost 0 bases, J lost 3 bases, and 3 bases stayed unmatched. This CDR3 has 14 residues. This chain's CDR3 is CASSLVQGDYEQYF. The CDR3, as DNA: TGTGCCAGCAGCTTGGTTCAGGGGGACTACGAGCAGTACTTC. Based on the CDR3 plus reference TRBV5-4 and TRBJ2-7, the full variable domain is ETGVTQSPTHLIKTRGQQVTLRCSSQSGHNTVSWYQQALGQGPQFIFQYYREEENGRGNFPPRFSGLQFPNYSSELNVNALELDDSALYLCASSLVQGDYEQYFGPGTRLTVT.

The chain joins TRBV20-1 to TRBJ1-2; no firm D call. The CDR3 sequence is 11 residues long. The germline gives CDR1 DFQATT, CDR2 SNEGSKA (reference sequence). The ends were cut back, 3 bases at V and 6 bases at J, with 8 bases in the middle. The CDR3 nucleotides are TGCAGTGCTAGGTCACCGAATGGCTACACCTTC. Protein product: CSARSPNGYTF.